This entry lists 4 T cell receptor beta chains sequenced from one sample in a study of identical twins. TCRdb reprocessed the 5' RACE reads with MiXCR, giving one entry per CDR3 protein. The data hold roughly 540,000 distinct CDR3 sequences, with roughly a fifth observed a single time. The same specimen was also included in a second study, on T cells expressing NK-cell markers.

The sequencing input was CD4+ T cells sorted from blood. The source is a woman between 18 and 29 years old in good health.

The rearrangement links TRBV20-1 to TRBJ2-3, with D hard to call. This CDR3 is 15 amino acids long. Germline V gene lookup returns CDR1 DFQATT and CDR2 SNEGSKA (reference sequence). V lost 0 bases to trimming and J lost 4 bases, with 14 bases between them. In DNA, the CDR3 is TGCAGTGCTAGAGAAACAGAGCTGCTCCCAGATACGCAGTATTTT. Protein product: CSARETELLPDTQYF.

The rearrangement links TRBV6-5 to TRBJ2-7; D may be TRBD1 (5 bases). The CDR3 runs 14 residues. V dropped 2 bases and J dropped 3 bases, with 11 bases sitting between them. Germline V CDR1 and CDR2: MNHEY, SVGAGI. Here the CDR3 reads CASSYRGRNYEQYF. The CDR3 nucleotides read TGTGCCAGCAGTTACAGGGGCCGCAACTACGAGCAGTACTTC.

The rearrangement uses TRBV20-1 and TRBJ2-3, with 7 nucleotides matching TRBD2. Trimming cost V 6 bases and J 0 bases; bases outside gene matches: 12. CDR3 length: 16 residues. CDR1 and CDR2 from the germline V gene are DFQATT and SNEGSKA (reference sequence). The CDR3 nucleotides read TGCAGTGCCCAAGCCCGACTAGCCACAAGCACAGATACGCAGTATTTT. Protein: CSAQARLATSTDTQYF.

The J gene is TRBJ1-1, the V gene TRBV5-1, with D unresolved. CDR3 size: 14 residues. Per the germline V gene, CDR1 is SGHRS and CDR2 is YFSETQ. Between the trimmed V and J ends, which lost 4 bases and 5 bases, there was a span of 15 bases. CDR3 DNA sequence: TGCGCCAGCAGCCCTAATCTGTTGGGGACTGAAGCTTTCTTT. Translated, it gives CASSPNLLGTEAFF.